The 31 T cell receptor beta chains below were found in one sample sequenced in a study of early T cells in non-severe SARS-CoV-2 infection. TCRdb reanalysed the 5' RACE reads using MiXCR and keeps one entry per CDR3 protein. Here the sample spans more than 80,000 distinct CDR3 sequences, approximately 14% being singletons. The sample taken for sequencing was whole blood. The receptors originated from an adult who was a healthcare worker with PCR-confirmed SARS-CoV-2 infection or an uninfected control (not recorded which).

This clonotype was seen at least ten times. The J gene is TRBJ2-2, the V gene TRBV2; 9 positions match TRBD2. CDR1 is SNHLY, CDR2 FYNNEI, per germline. The CDR3 length is 15 residues. Germline trimming cut 8 bases from V and 5 bases from J; bases unmatched to any gene: 9. The CDR3 loop reads CASWASGIFTGELFF. CDR3 sequence (DNA): TGTGCCAGCTGGGCTAGCGGGATTTTTACCGGGGAGCTGTTTTTT.

This clonotype has at least ten counts. This chain links TRBV5-6 with TRBJ2-3, with 8 bases that match TRBD1. The CDR3 has 16 amino acids. Per the germline V gene, CDR1 is SGHDT and CDR2 is YYEEEE. The V and J ends lost 0 bases and 2 bases, in that order; junction bases with no gene match: 5. The CDR3 sequence is CASSLVAGGSTDTQYF. The CDR3 nucleotides read TGTGCCAGCAGCTTGGTGGCAGGGGGCTCCACAGATACGCAGTATTTT.

This clonotype was detected many times. The CDR3 reads CASTGGWNTEAFF. Written as DNA, the CDR3 is TGTGCCAGCACAGGGGGCTGGAACACTGAAGCTTTCTTT. This sequence joins TRBV19 and TRBJ1-1; 9 bases line up with TRBD1. The V gene's germline CDR1 is LNHDA and CDR2 SQIVND (reference sequence). The CDR3 has 13 residues. Unmatched junction bases numbered 3, after V lost 9 bases and J lost 1 base.

This clonotype was seen a few times. This chain connects TRBV24-1 to TRBJ2-3, with a tentative D call TRBD1 (5 bases). CDR1 and CDR2 (germline): KGHDR, SFDVKD. The V and J ends lost 6 bases and 3 bases respectively, with 15 bases between them. This CDR3 has 15 amino acids. CDR3 region: CATSKSGQLTDTQYF. The DNA of the CDR3 is TGTGCCACCAGTAAATCAGGGCAGCTTACAGATACGCAGTATTTT.

About this clonotype itself: This may stem from a read error, because a much larger clone lies one nucleotide away. The chain has TRBV29-1 and TRBJ2-1; D is uncertain. CDR1 and CDR2 (germline): SQVTM, ANQGSEA. The CDR3 spans 14 residues. In nucleotides, the CDR3 is TGCAGCTCTGGAAGTGGACGCTCCTACAATGGGCAGTTCTTC. Residues: CSSGSGRSYNGQFF.

The sample holds a few counts of this clonotype. The V and J genes are TRBV7-2 and TRBJ2-3; D is perhaps TRBD2 (6 bases). The CDR3 contains 16 residues. Germline V gene sequence: CDR1 SGHTA, CDR2 FQGNSA. Trimming took 1 base from V and 6 from J, leaving 17 bases between them. CDR3 sequence: CASSLGLGTGVDTQYF. CDR3 in DNA: TGTGCCAGCAGCTTAGGCCTTGGGACTGGGGTGGATACGCAGTATTTT.

This clonotype has at least ten counts. The chain joins TRBV7-6 to TRBJ1-2; 11 nucleotides agree with TRBD1. The CDR3 runs 14 residues. Trimming at V came to 3 bases and at J to 5 bases, leaving 2 bases not matched to a gene. Germline CDR1 and CDR2: SGHVS and FNYEAQ. This CDR3 reads CASSLGTGGYGYTF. CDR3 DNA: TGTGCCAGCAGCTTGGGGACAGGGGGATATGGCTACACCTTC.

The chain couples TRBV6-5 to TRBJ1-6; 9 nucleotides match TRBD1. Germline CDR1 MNHEY, CDR2 SVGAGI. V shed 4 bases, J shed 10 bases, and the junction held 11 bases outside the gene matches. The CDR3 consists of 16 residues. The CDR3 sequence is CASSWGGQGTGSPLHF. The CDR3 DNA reads as TGTGCCAGCAGTTGGGGGGGACAGGGAACTGGGTCACCCCTCCACTTT.

The chain combines TRBV7-8 with TRBJ1-3; D ambiguous. The CDR3 is 14 residues long. Germline loops: CDR1 SGHVS, CDR2 FQNEAQ. The V gene lost 8 bases and the J gene lost 0 bases, with 11 bases spanning the gap. CDR3 residues: CASAAAASGNTIYF. Here the CDR3 DNA reads TGTGCCAGCGCGGCGGCAGCCTCTGGAAACACCATATATTTT.

The gene calls are TRBV23-1 and TRBJ2-7, with a tentative D call TRBD1 (6 bases). TRBV23-1 is noted as an ORF with a role that remains uncertain. Between the trimmed V and J ends, which lost 1 base and 7 bases, there was a span of 11 bases. CDR3 size: 13 residues. CDR3 bases: TGCGCCAGCAGTCAATTCAGGGGTGGGGAGCAGTACTTC. Its protein is CASSQFRGGEQYF.

This clonotype has a count of ten or more. J is TRBJ2-5 and V is TRBV9, with D possibly TRBD2 on 6 matching bases. This CDR3 contains 14 residues. The V end was cut by 0 bases, the J end by 4 bases, with 10 bases between. CDR1 and CDR2 from the germline V gene are SGDLS and YYNGEE. The CDR3 DNA follows: TGTGCCAGCAGCGTAGTACCCGGGAGAGAGACCCAGTACTTC. Translation gives CASSVVPGRETQYF.

Turning to this clonotype: A junction end diverges from the germline sequence, so it may reflect a read error. The genes are TRBV29-1 and TRBJ1-2; 7 nucleotides agree with TRBD1. CDR1 and CDR2 from the germline V gene are SQVTM and ANQGSEA. The CDR3 length is 11 residues. As DNA, the CDR3 is TGCAGCGTGGAAGGGGGCGGCGGCTACACCTTC. It is translated as CSVEGGGGYTF.

The chain's CDR3 is CSVRTGGRETQYF. The CDR3 nucleotides are TGCAGCGTCCGAACAGGGGGCAGAGAGACCCAGTACTTC. The V call is TRBV29-1, the J call TRBJ2-5; 9 nucleotides agree with TRBD1. The CDR3 has 13 amino acids. The V gene's germline CDR1 is SQVTM and CDR2 ANQGSEA. V was pared by 6 bases and J by 4 bases, with 6 bases of the junction left unmatched. The full variable domain, with the rest looked up from reference TRBV29-1 and TRBJ2-5, is SAVISQKPSRDICQRGTSLTIQCQVDSQVTMMFWYRQQPGQSLTLIATANQGSEATYESGFVIDKFPISRPNLTFSTLTVSNMSPEDSSIYLCSVRTGGRETQYFGPGTRLLVL.

This clonotype was counted only a few times. V gene TRBV11-2 combines with J gene TRBJ2-7; D ambiguous. Germline CDR1 and CDR2: SGHAT and FQNNGV. V gave up 2 bases and J gave up 2 bases, with 10 bases separating them. This CDR3 region has 14 residues. The DNA for the CDR3 is TGTGCCAGCAGCTTAACGCGCCTTCCCTACGAGCAGTACTTC. Its translation: CASSLTRLPYEQYF.

This clonotype was observed once. The CDR3 reads CSVEDRAEQYF. As DNA, the CDR3 is TGCAGCGTTGAAGACAGGGCCGAGCAGTACTTC. The chain links TRBV29-1 to TRBJ2-7; the D gene is possibly TRBD1 (5 bases). The CDR3 contains 11 residues. V lost 0 bases to trimming and J lost 6 bases, with 6 bases between them. Germline V CDR1 and CDR2: SQVTM, ANQGSEA.

The table lists this clonotype with many counts. This chain links TRBV19 with TRBJ1-5; tentatively, D is TRBD1 (6 bases). The V gene's germline CDR1 is LNHDA and CDR2 SQIVND (reference sequence). V was pared by 5 bases and J by 3 bases, with 20 bases between. There are 17 residues in the CDR3. CDR3: CASSLLAAAGANQPQHF. The CDR3 nucleotides are TGTGCCAGTAGTTTATTGGCCGCGGCGGGGGCCAATCAGCCCCAGCATTTT. Full variable domain (outside the CDR3, taken from reference TRBV19 and TRBJ1-5): DGGITQSPKYLFRKEGQNVTLSCEQNLNHDAMYWYRQDPGQGLRLIYYSQIVNDFQKGDIAEGYSVSREKKESFPLTVTSAQKNPTAFYLCASSLLAAAGANQPQHFGDGTRLSIL.

This clonotype was seen at least ten times. This chain connects TRBV7-6 to TRBJ2-2, with TRBD2 identical over 9 bases. The CDR3 has 16 amino acids. The V segment lost 4 bases and the J segment 6 bases; nucleotides outside the gene matches: 9. CDR1 and CDR2 (germline): SGHVS, FNYEAQ. The CDR3 loop is CASSSSGGRGAGELFF. The CDR3 nucleotides read TGTGCCAGCAGCTCGAGCGGGGGGCGTGGTGCCGGGGAGCTGTTTTTT.

A few counts support this clonotype. The genes are TRBV5-4 and TRBJ2-1; the match to TRBD2 covers 8 bases. The germline V gene has CDR1 SGHNT and CDR2 YYREEE (reference sequence). The V and J ends lost 4 bases and 7 bases, in that order; junction bases with no gene match: 7. The CDR3 consists of 14 residues. CDR3 nucleotide sequence: TGTGCCAGCAGCCCGGGACTAGTCAGTAATGAGCAGTTCTTC. Its protein is CASSPGLVSNEQFF.

This clonotype is medium-sized (0.01 to 0.1%) within its sample. This chain connects TRBV7-8 to TRBJ2-1; TRBD2 agrees at 10 bases. The germline CDR1 and CDR2 sequences are SGHVS and FQNEAQ. The CDR3 extends over 15 amino acids. With V trimmed by 2 bases and J by 7 bases, 5 bases remained unmatched. CDR3 nucleotides: TGTGCCAGCAGCTTACAGCGGGGGGGGCGGAATGAGCAGTTCTTC. Protein product: CASSLQRGGRNEQFF.

This chain joins TRBV6-2 or TRBV6-3 and TRBJ2-1, with 7 bases aligning to TRBD1. Unmatched junction bases numbered 15, after V lost 6 bases and J lost 10 bases. This CDR3 has 15 residues. Germline assignment: CDR1 MNHEY and CDR2 SVGEGT. The CDR3 region is CASRKRQGYVIEQFF. The DNA for the CDR3 is TGTGCCAGCAGAAAACGACAGGGCTACGTAATCGAGCAGTTCTTC.

The chain employs TRBV11-2 and TRBJ2-7; D possibly uses TRBD1 or TRBD2 (5 bases each). Germline V gene sequence: CDR1 SGHAT, CDR2 FQNNGV. The CDR3 is 17 amino acids. V dropped 4 bases and J dropped 1 base, with 20 bases sitting between them. CDR3 region: CASSSYEGPRSSYEQYF. DNA of the CDR3: TGTGCCAGCAGCTCTTACGAGGGGCCAAGGTCTTCCTACGAGCAGTACTTC.

This clonotype was seen repeatedly, ten times or more. The chain carries TRBV7-6 and TRBJ2-5, with 7 bases fitting TRBD1. CDR3 length: 13 amino acids. The germline CDR1 and CDR2 sequences are SGHVS and FNYEAQ. V gave up 5 bases and J gave up 4 bases; unmatched junction bases: 4. The CDR3 DNA sequence: TGTGCCAGCAGCGCGCACAGGGGAGAGACCCAGTACTTC. Translated, it gives CASSAHRGETQYF.

V usage is TRBV11-3 and J usage is TRBJ2-6, with TRBD1 matching 7 bases. Germline V lookup: CDR1 SGHNT, CDR2 YENEEA. The CDR3 has 18 amino acids. The ends lost 5 bases at V and 0 bases at J; junction bases unmatched: 10. CDR3 nucleotide sequence: TGTGCCAGCAGCCCAGGGGACAGATGGAACTCTGGGGCCAACGTCCTGACTTTC. It is translated as CASSPGDRWNSGANVLTF. The full variable domain, rest sourced from reference TRBV11-3 and TRBJ2-6, is EAGVVQSPRYKIIEKKQPVAFWCNPISGHNTLYWYLQNLGQGPELLIRYENEEAVDDSQLPKDRFSAERLKGVDSTLKIQPAELGDSAVYLCASSPGDRWNSGANVLTFGAGSRLTVL.

Written as DNA, the CDR3 is TGTGCCAGCAGTTCCCTACCAGAAGTGGGCTATGGCTACACCTTC. Its protein is CASSSLPEVGYGYTF. V is TRBV6-5 and J is TRBJ1-2; D is unresolved. The CDR3 spans 15 residues. V was shortened by 4 bases and J by 4 bases, with 16 bases between the two germline ends. CDR1 is MNHEY and CDR2 is SVGAGI in the germline V gene.

This clonotype was detected only a few times. The chain links TRBV20-1 to TRBJ2-1; 13 bases are a match to TRBD2. The CDR3 is 15 amino acids. J was trimmed by 10 bases and V by 5 bases; bases with no gene match: 11. Germline assignment: CDR1 DFQATT and CDR2 SNEGSKA (reference sequence). The CDR3 sequence: CSAHKTSGGAPEQFF. CDR3 coding DNA: TGCAGTGCTCATAAAACTAGCGGGGGGGCTCCGGAGCAGTTCTTC.

J is TRBJ2-1 and V is TRBV6-1; D call uncertain. Germline V lookup: CDR1 MNHNS, CDR2 SASEGT. This CDR3 comprises 13 residues. V was pared by 3 bases and J by 7 bases, with 10 bases between. The CDR3 DNA sequence: TGTGCCAGCAGTGATTCTGGGGTAAATGAGCAGTTCTTC. Protein: CASSDSGVNEQFF.

This chain uses TRBV3-1 with TRBJ1-2; maybe TRBD1 (5 bases). Trimming stripped 2 bases from V and 6 bases from J, with 10 bases between. Germline CDR1 reads LGHDT; CDR2 reads YNNKEL (reference sequence). The CDR3 is made up of 13 amino acids. The CDR3 sequence is CASSQRQDNGYTF. CDR3 nucleotide sequence: TGTGCCAGCAGCCAAAGGCAGGACAATGGCTACACCTTC.

There are a few counts of this clonotype. The chain joins TRBV2 to TRBJ1-1, with TRBD1 matching over 7 bases. Germline-derived CDR1 and CDR2 are SNHLY and FYNNEI. Germline trimming cut 6 bases from V and 0 bases from J; bases unmatched to any gene: 7. This CDR3 is 15 amino acids long. Here the CDR3 DNA reads TGTGCCAGCAGGGGGCCAGGGGGTATGAACACTGAAGCTTTCTTT. This codes for CASRGPGGMNTEAFF.

This clonotype turned up a few times. The chain couples TRBV29-1 to TRBJ1-2; D gene ambiguous. V was shortened by 4 bases and J by 6 bases, with 6 bases between the two germline ends. This CDR3 has 10 amino acids. Germline V lookup: CDR1 SQVTM, CDR2 ANQGSEA. The CDR3 DNA reads TGCAGCGTTGGAGTCGATGGCTACACCTTC. It encodes CSVGVDGYTF.

This chain connects TRBV20-1 to TRBJ1-3; 7 nucleotides line up with TRBD1. Germline V gives CDR1 DFQATT, CDR2 SNEGSKA (reference sequence). This CDR3 is 13 amino acids long. The CDR3, as DNA: TGCAGCCTACAGGGGAGCTCTGGAAACACCATATATTTT. This translates into CSLQGSSGNTIYF.

To note about this clonotype: A much larger clone lies one base from this, so it may be a read error. V usage is TRBV6-2 or TRBV6-3 and J usage is TRBJ2-5; no firm D call. The V end was cut by 2 bases, the J end by 0 bases, with 7 bases between. The CDR3 covers 14 residues. From germline, CDR1 is MNHEY and CDR2 SVGEGT. The CDR3 region is CASSYTNNQETQYF. In DNA form, the CDR3 reads TGTGCCAGCAGTTACACGAACAACCAAGAGACCCAGTACTTC.